These 24 T cell receptor beta chains were all obtained from the same sample, sequenced in a study of T-cell reconstitution after alpha-beta-depleted transplantation in children. Unique molecular identifiers were used to barcode this TCRbeta library. In TCRdb, the PCR reads were re-called with MiXCR into one record per CDR3 protein. The table shows about 900,000 distinct CDR3 sequences, with roughly 29% occurring only once. The sequencing here drew on PBMCs, mostly from graft donor cells, taken 360 days after TCRalphabeta/CD19-depleted stem cell transplant. The source is a boy younger than two who had a stem cell transplant for SCID, so the T cells may come from the graft donor.

This clonotype was detected once. CDR3 sequence: CASSASGLGTEAFF. CDR3 nucleotides: TGCGCCAGCAGCGCCTCAGGGTTGGGCACTGAAGCTTTCTTT. The chain combines TRBV5-1 with TRBJ1-1; D might be TRBD1 (5 bases). V was pared by 4 bases and J by 4 bases, with 14 bases between. The CDR3 loop spans 14 amino acids. CDR1 and CDR2 from the germline V gene are SGHRS and YFSETQ.

The chain has TRBV10-2 and TRBJ2-1, with D uncertain. This CDR3 is built from 15 residues. Deletions cut 4 bases from V and 0 bases from J, with 10 bases between. Germline V CDR1 and CDR2: WSHSY, SAAADI. The CDR3 loop reads CASSVGPSSYNEQFF. The CDR3 DNA reads TGCGCCAGCAGTGTGGGCCCGAGCTCCTACAATGAGCAGTTCTTC.

This rearrangement joins TRBV15 to TRBJ2-3, with TRBD1 as a possible D gene (5 bases). Germline V lookup: CDR1 LNHNV, CDR2 YYDKDF (reference sequence). V shed 0 bases and J shed 1 base, with 8 bases lying between them. This CDR3 spans 15 amino acids. The CDR3, as DNA: TGTGCCACCAGCAGAGATGTGGGGCGCACAGATACGCAGTATTTT. Its protein product is CATSRDVGRTDTQYF.

The rearrangement joins TRBV27 to TRBJ1-1; maybe TRBD1 (6 bases). V was cut by 5 bases and J by 6 bases, with 16 bases left in between. The CDR3 totals 14 residues. CDR1 is MNHEY and CDR2 is SMNVEV in the germline V gene (reference sequence). The CDR3 is CASSPTNRAPEAFF. CDR3 nucleotides: TGTGCCAGCAGTCCGACAAACAGGGCACCTGAAGCTTTCTTT.

The chain couples TRBV6-1 to TRBJ2-2; tentatively, D is TRBD1 (6 bases). V shed 4 bases and J shed 5 bases, with 14 bases lying between them. The CDR3 runs to 15 residues. Germline V gene data show CDR1 as MNHNS and CDR2 as SASEGT. CDR3 loop: CASSVGTKSTGELFF. DNA of the CDR3: TGTGCCAGCAGTGTAGGGACAAAATCGACCGGGGAGCTGTTTTTT.

The chain carries TRBV6-5 and TRBJ1-2; possible D gene TRBD1, 5 bases. From germline, CDR1 is MNHEY and CDR2 SVGAGI. CDR3 length: 17 amino acids. The V gene lost 0 bases and the J gene lost 6 bases, with 20 bases spanning the gap. CDR3 in amino acids: CASSYSTVGTAGHGYTF. In DNA, the CDR3 is TGTGCCAGCAGTTACTCGACGGTCGGGACCGCGGGACATGGCTACACCTTC.

V usage is TRBV5-6 and J usage is TRBJ2-1; D ambiguous. CDR3 size: 14 residues. Germline V gives CDR1 SGHDT, CDR2 YYEEEE. Deletions cut 0 bases from V and 5 bases from J, with 9 bases between. CDR3 nucleotide sequence: TGTGCCAGCAGCTTGGTTGGTCGGAACAATGAGCAGTTCTTC. Translation: CASSLVGRNNEQFF.

J is TRBJ2-3 and V is TRBV20-1, with 10 bases that match TRBD2. Germline CDR1 DFQATT, CDR2 SNEGSKA (reference sequence). V shed 6 bases, J shed 4 bases, and the junction held 10 bases outside the gene matches. The CDR3 spans 15 residues. The CDR3 sequence: CSAPILAGSADTQYF. DNA for the CDR3: TGCAGTGCCCCGATACTAGCGGGGAGCGCAGATACGCAGTATTTT.

This clonotype was counted a few times. V and J are TRBV20-1 and TRBJ2-3, with 7 bases that match TRBD2. From germline, CDR1 is DFQATT and CDR2 SNEGSKA (reference sequence). Germline trimming cut 5 bases from V and 3 bases from J; bases unmatched to any gene: 11. CDR3 length: 15 amino acids. The DNA of the CDR3 is TGCAGTGCTCCCCCGAGCGGGGCTGGGACAGATACGCAGTATTTT. Protein sequence: CSAPPSGAGTDTQYF.

This chain links TRBV7-9 with TRBJ1-3, with 9 bases identical to TRBD1. The CDR3 is made up of 15 amino acids. V was pared by 5 bases and J by 0 bases, with 2 bases of the junction left unmatched. CDR1 is SEHNR and CDR2 is FQNEAQ in the germline V gene (reference sequence). The CDR3 here is CASSGQGYSGNTIYF. In DNA, the CDR3 is TGTGCCAGCAGCGGACAGGGGTACTCTGGAAACACCATATATTTT.

This clonotype was counted only a few times. The V and J genes are TRBV7-9 and TRBJ2-7; D might be TRBD1 (6 bases). V lost 1 base to trimming and J lost 6 bases, with 13 bases between them. This CDR3 is 14 amino acids long. Per germline, CDR1 SEHNR and CDR2 FQNEAQ (reference sequence). The CDR3 loop reads CASSLEGVVSEQYF. CDR3 nucleotides: TGTGCCAGCAGCTTAGAGGGGGTAGTGAGCGAGCAGTACTTC.

This clonotype was seen a few times. The chain links TRBV13 to TRBJ2-1, with D possibly called TRBD1 or TRBD2 (5 bases each). Deletions cut 10 bases from V and 8 bases from J, with 24 bases between. CDR1 and CDR2 from the germline V gene are PRHDT and FYEKMQ (reference sequence). This CDR3 region has 15 residues. CDR3 loop: CATTIGTLIGDEQFF. In DNA, the CDR3 is TGTGCCACCACAATCGGGACGCTGATTGGGGATGAGCAGTTCTTC.

This CDR3 reads CSVKKQAGYYNEQFF. The CDR3 DNA reads as TGCAGCGTTAAAAAACAGGCGGGCTACTACAATGAGCAGTTCTTC. The chain combines TRBV29-1 with TRBJ2-1; the D gene could be TRBD1 or TRBD2 (5 bases each). Trimming cost V 5 bases and J 3 bases, with 17 bases left between them. This CDR3 has 15 amino acids. Germline-derived CDR1 and CDR2 are SQVTM and ANQGSEA.

The chain combines TRBV20-1 with TRBJ2-2; 9 positions match TRBD2. V shed 3 bases and J 7 bases; nucleotides not matched to a gene: 9. The CDR3 runs 15 residues. In germline, CDR1 is DFQATT, CDR2 SNEGSKA (reference sequence). CDR3 region: CSASPRGGRNGELFF. The CDR3 nucleotides are TGCAGTGCTAGCCCGCGGGGGGGCCGGAACGGGGAGCTGTTTTTT.

DNA for the CDR3: TGTGCCAGCAGCTTAAGGGCTAGCGGAGACCAAGAGACCCAGTACTTC. It translates to CASSLRASGDQETQYF. The rearrangement joins TRBV7-2 to TRBJ2-5; TRBD2 agrees at 7 bases. This CDR3 is built from 16 residues. Germline V gene lookup returns CDR1 SGHTA and CDR2 FQGNSA. Trimming took 2 bases from V and 0 from J; bases not matched to a gene: 6.

J is TRBJ2-2 and V is TRBV29-1; D tentatively reads TRBD1 or TRBD2 (5 bases each). CDR3 length equals 17 residues. Trimming removed 0 bases from V and 0 bases from J, with 14 bases in between. CDR1 SQVTM and CDR2 ANQGSEA come from the germline V gene. The CDR3 is CSVEEGPSTSNTGELFF. CDR3 DNA: TGCAGCGTTGAAGAGGGACCGTCCACTTCGAACACCGGGGAGCTGTTTTTT.

This clonotype was observed a few times. This chain links TRBV4-1 with TRBJ2-7, with D unclear. This CDR3 has 14 amino acids. The germline V and J ends were trimmed by 1 base and 6 bases, with 13 bases remaining between them. Germline V gives CDR1 MGHRA, CDR2 YSYEKL. The chain's CDR3 is CASSQGPLWGEQYF. The CDR3 DNA reads as TGCGCCAGCAGCCAAGGCCCCCTCTGGGGCGAGCAGTACTTC.

The rearrangement links TRBV28 to TRBJ1-1, with D possibly being TRBD1 (5 bases). There are 17 residues in the CDR3. Germline V gene lookup returns CDR1 MDHEN and CDR2 SYDVKM. The V and J ends lost 2 bases and 6 bases respectively, with 22 bases between them. The CDR3 protein is CASSLISLRGADPEAFF. The CDR3 nucleotides are TGTGCCAGCAGTTTAATAAGCCTTCGGGGCGCTGACCCTGAAGCTTTCTTT.

This clonotype has just a few counts. The chain links TRBV5-5 to TRBJ2-3; D call uncertain. Per the germline V gene, CDR1 is SGHKS and CDR2 is YYEKEE (reference sequence). The CDR3 extends over 15 amino acids. V lost 1 base and J lost 0, with 9 bases in between. The CDR3 loop is CASSLRHRSTDTQYF. Written as DNA, the CDR3 is TGTGCCAGCAGCTTGAGACACCGTAGCACAGATACGCAGTATTTT.

The chain couples TRBV4-3 to TRBJ2-3; 10 bases agree with TRBD2. The V gene end was trimmed by 4 bases and the J gene end by 4 bases; junction bases not matched to a gene: 8. CDR1 and CDR2 (germline): LGHNA, YSLEER. This CDR3 has 16 amino acids. The CDR3 spells CASSPLAGGSADTQYF. CDR3 DNA: TGCGCCAGCAGCCCTTTAGCGGGGGGCAGTGCAGATACGCAGTATTTT.

The chain recombines TRBV6-2 or TRBV6-3 with TRBJ2-2; 9 positions agree with TRBD1. CDR1 and CDR2 from the germline V gene are MNHEY and SVGEGT. There are 17 residues in the CDR3. V lost 8 bases, J lost 0 bases, and 10 bases stayed unmatched. DNA for the CDR3: TGTGCCAGCGTCGAGGGTCGACAGGGGGCGAACACCGGGGAGCTGTTTTTT. Translated: CASVEGRQGANTGELFF.

This clonotype was found a few times. The genes are TRBV18 and TRBJ2-1, with D tentatively TRBD2 (5 bases). Trimming cost V 4 bases and J 5 bases, with 15 bases left between them. Germline lookup yields CDR1 KGHSH and CDR2 LQKENI. CDR3 size: 15 residues. CDR3 nucleotide sequence: TGTGCCAGCTCACGGCTCAGGCAGCGGAACAATGAGCAGTTCTTC. It translates to CASSRLRQRNNEQFF. Using reference TRBV18 and TRBJ2-1 for the parts outside the CDR3, the full variable domain is NAGVMQNPRHLVRRRGQEARLRCSPMKGHSHVYWYRQLPEEGLKFMVYLQKENIIDESGMPKERFSAEFPKEGPSILRIQQVVRGDSAAYFCASSRLRQRNNEQFFGPGTRLTVL.

The genes are TRBV10-2 and TRBJ1-5; a possible D gene is TRBD1 (5 bases). The CDR3 has 15 residues. From germline, CDR1 is WSHSY and CDR2 SAAADI. The ends were cut back, 2 bases at V and 3 bases at J, with 11 bases in the middle. CDR3 residues: CASSEGGLTNQPQHF. The CDR3 coding sequence is TGCGCCAGCAGTGAGGGGGGACTGACCAATCAGCCCCAGCATTTT.

This clonotype was counted only a few times. The chain recombines TRBV6-5 with TRBJ1-1; D unresolved. Per the germline V gene, CDR1 is MNHEY and CDR2 is SVGAGI. V was shortened by 2 bases and J by 0 bases, with 10 bases between the two germline ends. The CDR3 runs 15 residues. CDR3 coding DNA: TGTGCCAGCAGTTACCCTGGGTCCTTGAACACTGAAGCTTTCTTT. Protein product: CASSYPGSLNTEAFF.